These 21 T cell receptor beta chains originate from one sample sequenced in a study of OX40 agonist ivuxolimab in advanced cancers. The repertoire was sequenced with immunoSEQ multiplex PCR; TCRdb's copy has only in-frame clones and lacks some. The sample includes 50,000 to 65,000 clones, roughly 87% of them seen just once. This sample comprised CD4+ or CD8+ T cells sorted from blood, obtained in a trial of the OX40 agonist ivuxolimab. These receptors were collected from an adult with an advanced solid tumor such as melanoma, head and neck, liver or kidney cancer.

This chain uses TRBV4-1 with TRBJ2-7, with D uncertain. Trimming took 8 bases from V and 3 from J, leaving 8 bases between them. The CDR3 totals 11 residues. CDR1 is MGHRA and CDR2 is YSYEKL in the germline V gene. In nucleotides, the CDR3 is TGCGCCAGCTCACCGGGCTACGAGCAGTACTTC. The encoded protein is CASSPGYEQYF.

J is TRBJ2-5 and V is TRBV6-5; TRBD1 might be the D (5 bases). Trimming left V 4 bases short and J 1 base short, with 7 bases between. Per germline, CDR1 MNHEY and CDR2 SVGAGI. The CDR3 has 13 residues. Here the CDR3 reads CASSSQVQETQYF. As DNA, the CDR3 is TGTGCCAGCAGTTCACAGGTCCAAGAGACCCAGTACTTC.

This clone was detected a few times. The rearrangement links TRBV19 to TRBJ2-1; no firm D call. Per germline, CDR1 LNHDA and CDR2 SQIVND (reference sequence). The CDR3 contains 12 residues. With 3 bases removed from V and 6 bases from J, the gap between germline ends came to 6 bases. The DNA of the CDR3 is TGTGCCAGTAGTATGAGGCTCAATGAGCAGTTCTTC. It translates to CASSMRLNEQFF.

The J gene is TRBJ1-2, the V gene TRBV6-5, with 7 bases that match TRBD1. The V and J ends lost 6 bases and 3 bases, in that order; junction bases with no gene match: 4. CDR3 length equals 13 residues. Germline CDR1 is MNHEY and CDR2 is SVGAGI. DNA of the CDR3: TGTGCCAGCAGAGACAGGGACTACTATGGCTACACCTTC. Translation gives CASRDRDYYGYTF.

The rearrangement links TRBV25-1 to TRBJ1-1; possibly TRBD1 for D (6 bases). Germline V gene data show CDR1 as MGHDK and CDR2 as SYGVNS. The V end lost 3 bases, the J end lost 5 bases, and 10 bases lay between the germline ends. CDR3 length equals 13 residues. CDR3 amino acids: CASSEGAVTEAFF. As DNA, the CDR3 is TGTGCCAGCAGTGAGGGGGCGGTTACTGAAGCTTTCTTT. Variable domain in full (rest from reference TRBV25-1 and TRBJ1-1): EADIYQTPRYLVIGTGKKITLECSQTMGHDKMYWYQQDPGMELHLIHYSYGVNSTEKGDLSSESTVSRIRTEHFPLTLESARPSHTSQYLCASSEGAVTEAFFGQGTRLTVV.

In its sample, this clone was seen once. The rearrangement joins TRBV9 to TRBJ1-3, with unresolved D. In germline, CDR1 is SGDLS, CDR2 YYNGEE. Trimming removed 7 bases at V and 0 bases at J, with 14 bases between. The CDR3 is 15 amino acids. The CDR3 spells CASSSAQASGNTIYF. The CDR3 DNA reads TGTGCCAGCTCCTCGGCCCAGGCCTCTGGAAACACCATATATTTT.

V is TRBV27 and J is TRBJ1-2; D is perhaps TRBD1 (6 bases). The CDR3 runs 14 residues. CDR1 and CDR2 from the germline V gene are MNHEY and SMNVEV (reference sequence). The V end lost 4 bases, the J end lost 4 bases, and 13 bases lay between the germline ends. CDR3 protein: CASSSGGSGYGYTF. In nucleotides, the CDR3 is TGTGCCAGCAGTTCCGGGGGCTCGGGCTATGGCTACACCTTC.

The DNA of the CDR3 is TGTGCCAGCAGTGAGTTTTCTCGGGGAGCAACTAATGAAAAACTGTTTTTT. Translated, it gives CASSEFSRGATNEKLFF. V is TRBV2 and J is TRBJ1-4; the D is unclear. The CDR3 covers 17 residues. V was pared by 3 bases and J by 0 bases, with 14 bases between. CDR1 is SNHLY, CDR2 FYNNEI, per germline. The full variable domain, completed using reference TRBV2 and TRBJ1-4, is EPEVTQTPSHQVTQMGQEVILRCVPISNHLYFYWYRQILGQKVEFLVSFYNNEISEKSEIFDDQFSVERPDGSNFTLKIRSTKLEDSAMYFCASSEFSRGATNEKLFFGSGTQLSVL.

The rearrangement links TRBV19 to TRBJ1-6; 8 bases align to TRBD1. CDR3 size: 14 residues. From germline, CDR1 is LNHDA and CDR2 SQIVND (reference sequence). With V trimmed by 6 bases and J by 11 bases, 9 bases remained unmatched. In nucleotides, the CDR3 is TGTGCCAGTAGCGTCGGACAGGGACTTACACCCCTCCACTTT. Amino acid sequence: CASSVGQGLTPLHF. The full variable domain, its missing parts supplied by reference TRBV19 and TRBJ1-6, is DGGITQSPKYLFRKEGQNVTLSCEQNLNHDAMYWYRQDPGQGLRLIYYSQIVNDFQKGDIAEGYSVSREKKESFPLTVTSAQKNPTAFYLCASSVGQGLTPLHFGNGTRLTVT.

The CDR3 region is CASMLTGYYEQYF. DNA of the CDR3: TGCGCCAGCATGTTGACAGGATACTACGAGCAGTACTTC. J is TRBJ2-7 and V is TRBV10-2; a weak D match, TRBD1 (6 bases). Per germline, CDR1 WSHSY and CDR2 SAAADI. The CDR3 covers 13 residues. The V gene lost 7 bases and the J gene lost 3 bases, with 13 bases spanning the gap.

The chain joins TRBV7-3 to TRBJ2-2; D possibly corresponds to TRBD2 (6 bases). CDR3 length equals 14 residues. Germline CDR1 reads SGHTA; CDR2 reads FQGTGA. Trimming removed 10 bases from V and 0 bases from J, with 12 bases in between. The CDR3 reads CATGRTTNTGELFF. CDR3 in DNA: TGTGCCACAGGTCGGACTACGAACACCGGGGAGCTGTTTTTT.

The chain employs TRBV27 and TRBJ2-7, with 10 bases that match TRBD2. Trimming took 8 bases from V and 2 from J; bases not matched to a gene: 6. The CDR3 runs to 14 residues. The germline V gene has CDR1 MNHEY and CDR2 SMNVEV (reference sequence). This chain's CDR3 is CASATSGMTYEQYF. CDR3 DNA sequence: TGTGCCAGCGCCACTAGCGGGATGACCTACGAGCAGTACTTC.

The chain joins TRBV27 to TRBJ2-7, with 9 bases fitting TRBD1. The CDR3 has 15 residues. Looked up from germline, CDR1 is MNHEY and CDR2 is SMNVEV (reference sequence). V lost 0 bases to trimming and J lost 3 bases; unmatched junction nucleotides: 3. CDR3 coding DNA: TGTGCCAGCAGTTTATCCGGGACAGGGAGCTACGAGCAGTACTTC. Translation gives CASSLSGTGSYEQYF.

V and J are TRBV29-1 and TRBJ2-3, with no clear D. This CDR3 is 10 amino acids long. Deletions cut 5 bases from V and 2 bases from J, with 2 bases between. Germline V gene lookup returns CDR1 SQVTM and CDR2 ANQGSEA. The CDR3 DNA sequence: TGCAGCGTTTTCACAGATACGCAGTATTTT. It codes for CSVFTDTQYF.

The chain carries TRBV10-1 and TRBJ2-5; perhaps TRBD2 as D (6 bases). CDR1 is WNHNN and CDR2 is SYGVQD in the germline V gene (reference sequence). V lost 3 bases and J 4 bases, leaving 15 bases between the germline ends. The CDR3 extends over 15 amino acids. The CDR3 reads CASSDWRGSRETQYF. Here the CDR3 DNA reads TGCGCCAGCAGTGATTGGCGGGGTAGCCGAGAGACCCAGTACTTC.

J is TRBJ1-1 and V is TRBV4-1; 8 bases align to TRBD1. The V gene's germline CDR1 is MGHRA and CDR2 YSYEKL. This CDR3 has 15 residues. The V and J ends lost 2 bases and 2 bases, in that order; junction bases with no gene match: 4. The CDR3 DNA reads TGCGCCAGCAGCCAACCGACAGGGGAAAACACTGAAGCTTTCTTT. The encoded protein is CASSQPTGENTEAFF.

This clone appeared a single time. V and J are TRBV5-1 and TRBJ1-3, with TRBD1 matching over 7 bases. Germline V gene sequence: CDR1 SGHRS, CDR2 YFSETQ. With V trimmed by 4 bases and J by 3 bases, 7 bases remained unmatched. The CDR3 spans 15 residues. CDR3 sequence: CASSPEGGFGNTIYF. CDR3 in DNA: TGCGCCAGCAGCCCGGAAGGGGGCTTTGGAAACACCATATATTTT.

J is TRBJ2-7 and V is TRBV19, with 7 bases matching TRBD2. CDR3 length: 15 amino acids. CDR1 LNHDA and CDR2 SQIVND come from the germline V gene (reference sequence). The V segment lost 6 bases and the J segment 2 bases; nucleotides outside the gene matches: 10. The CDR3 sequence is CASSIMGGGAYEQYF. CDR3 nucleotides: TGTGCCAGTAGCATTATGGGCGGGGGAGCCTACGAGCAGTACTTC.

The chain carries TRBV15 and TRBJ1-1; D gene ambiguous. CDR3 length: 13 amino acids. The germline V gene has CDR1 LNHNV and CDR2 YYDKDF (reference sequence). V gave up 0 bases and J gave up 8 bases, with 10 bases separating them. CDR3 protein: CATSRDRNLEAFF. The CDR3 DNA is TGTGCCACCAGCAGAGATAGGAACTTGGAAGCTTTCTTT.

This chain joins TRBV6-5 and TRBJ2-1; 8 bases agree with TRBD1. Per germline, CDR1 MNHEY and CDR2 SVGAGI. The CDR3 is 15 residues long. V was clipped by 5 bases and J by 4 bases; unmatched bases: 7. The CDR3 is CASSNLQGEYNEQFF. As DNA, the CDR3 is TGTGCCAGCAGTAACCTACAGGGGGAATACAATGAGCAGTTCTTC.

The table lists this clone with a count of one. This rearrangement joins TRBV6-1 to TRBJ1-1; tentatively, D is TRBD1 (5 bases). Germline loops: CDR1 MNHNS, CDR2 SASEGT. The length of the CDR3 is 13 residues. Trimming cost V 5 bases and J 4 bases, with 11 bases left between them. As DNA, the CDR3 is TGTGCCAGCAGTAAAGGGGCCCCCACTGAAGCTTTCTTT. This codes for CASSKGAPTEAFF.